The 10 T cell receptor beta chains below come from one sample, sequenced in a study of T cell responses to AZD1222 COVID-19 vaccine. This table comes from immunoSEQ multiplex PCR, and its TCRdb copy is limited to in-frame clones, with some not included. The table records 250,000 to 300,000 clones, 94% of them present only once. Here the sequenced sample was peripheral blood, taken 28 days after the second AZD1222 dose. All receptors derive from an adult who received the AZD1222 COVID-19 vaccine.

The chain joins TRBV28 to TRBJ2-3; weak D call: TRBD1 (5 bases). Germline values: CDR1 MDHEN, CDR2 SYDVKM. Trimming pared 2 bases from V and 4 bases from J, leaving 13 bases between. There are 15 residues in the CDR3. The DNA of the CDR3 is TGTGCCAGCAGTTTAATAGTGACAGTCCCAGATACGCAGTATTTT. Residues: CASSLIVTVPDTQYF.

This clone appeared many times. This CDR3 is CASRPHRGRSNQPQHF. CDR3 nucleotide sequence: TGTGCCAGCAGACCCCACAGGGGACGTAGCAATCAGCCCCAGCATTTT. The chain joins TRBV2 to TRBJ1-5; the match to TRBD1 covers 7 bases. V shed 6 bases and J 0 bases; nucleotides not matched to a gene: 8. CDR3 length equals 16 residues. Per germline, CDR1 SNHLY and CDR2 FYNNEI.

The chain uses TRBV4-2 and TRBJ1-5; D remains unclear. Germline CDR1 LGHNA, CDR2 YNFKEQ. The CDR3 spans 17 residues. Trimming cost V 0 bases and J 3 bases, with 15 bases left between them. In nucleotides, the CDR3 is TGTGCCAGCAGCCAAGATAGACTCAAGGCTAACAATCAGCCCCAGCATTTT. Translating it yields CASSQDRLKANNQPQHF.

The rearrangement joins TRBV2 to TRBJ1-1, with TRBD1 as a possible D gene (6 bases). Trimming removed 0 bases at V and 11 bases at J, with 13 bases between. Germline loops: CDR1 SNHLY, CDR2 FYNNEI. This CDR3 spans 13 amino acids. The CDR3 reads CASSEAQGTGAFF. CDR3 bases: TGTGCCAGCAGTGAAGCGCAGGGGACGGGCGCTTTCTTT.

This chain's CDR3 is CASTGDNSPLHF. CDR3 bases: TGTGCCAGCACAGGGGATAATTCACCCCTCCACTTT. The chain employs TRBV2 and TRBJ1-6, with a tentative D call TRBD1 (6 bases). Germline V lookup: CDR1 SNHLY, CDR2 FYNNEI. The CDR3 is 12 residues long. V shed 7 bases and J shed 5 bases, with 6 bases lying between them.

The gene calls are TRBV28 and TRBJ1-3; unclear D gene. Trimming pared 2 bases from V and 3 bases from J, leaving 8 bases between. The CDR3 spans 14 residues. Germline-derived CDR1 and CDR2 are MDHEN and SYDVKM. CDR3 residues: CASSLGSRGNTIYF. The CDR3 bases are TGTGCCAGCAGTTTAGGGTCACGTGGAAACACCATATATTTT.

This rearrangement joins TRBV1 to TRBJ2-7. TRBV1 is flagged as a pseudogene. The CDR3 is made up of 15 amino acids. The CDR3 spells CTSSQRMVPGPEQYF. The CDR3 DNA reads TGCACCAGCAGCCAGAGGATGGTCCCCGGGCCGGAGCAGTACTTC.

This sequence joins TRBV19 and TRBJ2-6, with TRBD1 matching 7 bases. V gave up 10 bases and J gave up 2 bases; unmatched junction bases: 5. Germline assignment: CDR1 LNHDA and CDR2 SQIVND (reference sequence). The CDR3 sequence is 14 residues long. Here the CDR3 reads CATQGKPGANVLTF. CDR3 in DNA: TGTGCCACACAGGGGAAGCCTGGGGCCAACGTCCTGACTTTC.

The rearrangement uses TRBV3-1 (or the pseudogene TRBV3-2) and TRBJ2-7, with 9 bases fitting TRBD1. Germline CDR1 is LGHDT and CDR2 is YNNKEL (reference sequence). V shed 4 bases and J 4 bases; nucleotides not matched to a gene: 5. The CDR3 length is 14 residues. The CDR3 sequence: CASSRGQGPYEQYF. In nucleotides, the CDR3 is TGTGCCAGCAGCCGTGGACAGGGGCCATACGAGCAGTACTTC.

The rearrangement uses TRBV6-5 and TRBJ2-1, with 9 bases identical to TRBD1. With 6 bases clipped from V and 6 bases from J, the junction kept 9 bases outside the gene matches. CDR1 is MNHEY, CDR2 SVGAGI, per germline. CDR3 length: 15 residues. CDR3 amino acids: CASSRTGDRINEQFF. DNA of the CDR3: TGTGCCAGCAGCCGGACAGGGGATAGGATCAATGAGCAGTTCTTC.